Each of the 8 T cell receptor beta chains below was sequenced from the same sample in a study of cytomegalovirus exposure and HLA in healthy donors (dated by TCRdb to the late 2010s). To prepare the library, the immunoSEQ multiplex PCR assay was applied. For the multiplex PCR, a mixture combining 60 forward primers for TCR Vbeta segments and 13 reverse primers for TCR Jbeta segments was used. The table was pulled from immuneACCESS by TCRdb, which kept in-frame rearrangements only. Such tables lose some clones; where checked, under half of the loss comes from unresolved V genes, and the rest has no known cause. Here the sample has about 210,000 clones; roughly 86% occur a single time. The ten largest clones add up to about 3.5% of the sample. The specimen was PBMCs. The receptors were gathered from a middle-aged man in good health and CMV-seropositive.

V is TRBV27 and J is TRBJ2-3, with 7 nucleotides matching TRBD1. The junction had 2 bases not matched to a gene; V was cut back by 3 bases and J by 2 bases. Looked up from germline, CDR1 is MNHEY and CDR2 is SMNVEV (reference sequence). The CDR3 has 14 residues. The CDR3 sequence is CASSLTGTTDTQYF. The CDR3 region has the DNA TGTGCCAGCAGTTTGACAGGGACCACAGATACGCAGTATTTT.

The sample holds one count of this clone. The chain has TRBV27 and TRBJ2-7, with 9 bases matching TRBD2. Trimming took 0 bases from V and 3 from J; bases not matched to a gene: 6. Germline CDR1 reads MNHEY; CDR2 reads SMNVEV (reference sequence). This CDR3 is built from 16 residues. The CDR3 coding sequence is TGTGCCAGCAGTTTATCCCCGCCTAGCGGGAACTACGAGCAGTACTTC. This encodes CASSLSPPSGNYEQYF.

This CDR3 reads CASSASPPSGANVLTF. The CDR3 region has the DNA TGTGCCAGCAGCGCGTCCCCCCCCTCGGGGGCCAACGTCCTGACTTTC. The J gene is TRBJ2-6, the V gene TRBV9, with unresolved D. The CDR3 contains 16 residues. From germline, CDR1 is SGDLS and CDR2 YYNGEE. The ends were cut back, 3 bases at V and 4 bases at J, with 14 bases in the middle.

The chain links TRBV2 to TRBJ1-5, with TRBD1 identical over 9 bases. This CDR3 is 14 amino acids long. Per germline, CDR1 SNHLY and CDR2 FYNNEI. V shed 6 bases, J shed 7 bases, and the junction held 7 bases outside the gene matches. CDR3: CASSLNRGRQPQHF. As DNA, the CDR3 is TGTGCCAGCAGCCTAAACAGGGGGCGACAGCCCCAGCATTTT.

This clone was counted between two and nine times. The J gene is TRBJ1-4, the V gene TRBV6-4, with D tentatively TRBD1 (5 bases). Looked up from germline, CDR1 is MRHNA and CDR2 is SNTAGT. CDR3 length: 12 amino acids. V was shortened by 11 bases and J by 8 bases, with 15 bases between the two germline ends. The CDR3 sequence is CAGAGSEEKLFF. CDR3 sequence (DNA): TGTGCCGGGGCCGGATCCGAGGAAAAACTGTTTTTT.

The chain employs TRBV6-1 and TRBJ2-1; TRBD2 aligns across 8 bases. This CDR3 is built from 15 residues. Trimming took 4 bases from V and 2 from J; bases not matched to a gene: 4. Germline values: CDR1 MNHNS, CDR2 SASEGT. Here the CDR3 DNA reads TGTGCCAGCAGTGTAGGGACTAGGACCTACAATGAGCAGTTCTTC. Protein product: CASSVGTRTYNEQFF.

In this sample, this clone turned up once. This rearrangement joins TRBV28 to TRBJ2-7; 8 nucleotides agree with TRBD1. The CDR3 has 15 amino acids. V lost 10 bases and J lost 3; bases outside the gene matches: 14. Per the germline V gene, CDR1 is MDHEN and CDR2 is SYDVKM. CDR3 amino acids: CATSLQAGGLYEQYF. The CDR3 DNA is TGTGCCACCTCCCTTCAAGCAGGGGGCCTCTACGAGCAGTACTTC.

The CDR3 DNA follows: TGTGCCAGCAGTGCCGACGGGAGGCAAGAGACCCAGTACTTC. This translates into CASSADGRQETQYF. The chain is built from TRBV6-5 and TRBJ2-5, with 7 positions matching TRBD2. CDR3 length: 14 residues. V trimming: 5 bases; J trimming: 2 bases; junction bases outside the gene matches: 5. The germline gives CDR1 MNHEY, CDR2 SVGAGI.